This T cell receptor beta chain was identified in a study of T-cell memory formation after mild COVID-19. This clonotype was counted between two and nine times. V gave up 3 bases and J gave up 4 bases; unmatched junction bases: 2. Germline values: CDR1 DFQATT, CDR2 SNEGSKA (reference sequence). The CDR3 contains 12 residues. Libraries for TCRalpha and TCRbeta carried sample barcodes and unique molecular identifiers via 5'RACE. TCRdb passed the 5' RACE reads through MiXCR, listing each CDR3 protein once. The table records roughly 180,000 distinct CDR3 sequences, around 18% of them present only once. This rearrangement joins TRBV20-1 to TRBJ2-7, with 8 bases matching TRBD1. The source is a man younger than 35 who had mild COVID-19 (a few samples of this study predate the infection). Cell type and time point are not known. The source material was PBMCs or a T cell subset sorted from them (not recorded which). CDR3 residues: CSASRQGYEQYF. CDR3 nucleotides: TGCAGTGCTAGTCGACAGGGGTACGAGCAGTACTTC.